This TCR beta chain emerged from a study of blood T cell repertoires in COVID-19. Study-level information: Nucleic acid was either cDNA or gDNA, and it came from T cells, B-cell-depleted T cells, or PBMCs.

This CDR3 is built from 16 residues. The germline gives CDR1 ENHRY, CDR2 SYGVKD. Trimming removed 6 bases from V and 0 bases from J; junction bases left unmatched: 7. Using immunoSEQ multiplex PCR, the repertoire was profiled, and TCRdb retains in-frame clones only, with some absent. The table has 150,000 to 200,000 clones, 80% to 85% seen once. This TCR was recovered from a woman in her twenties or thirties with acute or convalescent COVID-19. Sequencing used peripheral blood. The genes are TRBV10-3 and TRBJ2-2; TRBD1 aligns across 7 bases. The CDR3 loop reads CAISRLDRANTGELFF. As DNA, the CDR3 is TGTGCCATCAGCAGACTCGACAGGGCGAACACCGGGGAGCTGTTTTTT.